This paragraph covers one TCR beta chain sequence. This clone came up once. Its antigen is currently not known. No quality values exist for individual bases; no much larger clone is one base distant. This record comes from a study of control samples from healthy donors and cancer patients (dated by TCRdb to 2020 to 2021). From the germline V gene (reference sequence), CDR1 is SEHNR and CDR2 is FQNEAQ. Reading from cysteine to phenylalanine, the CDR3 counts 16 amino acids. Only the CDR3 DNA stays, 48 bases, in frame from base 1. The germline ends are 9 bases apart after V is trimmed by 1 base and J by 0 bases. The library was built by means of the immunoSEQ multiplex PCR assay. Not all clones reach the TCRdb copy of this immuneACCESS table, which keeps in-frame sequences only. Checked studies attribute under half of the gap to unresolved V genes and leave the rest unexplained. The sample yields approximately 100,000 clones; about 89% were counted once. The ten largest clones take up approximately 15% of the sample.

The receptor was isolated from a woman in her fifties or sixties in good health. Sequenced material: blood. This receptor chain uses TRBV7-9 and TRBJ1-4; no D segment can be confidently identified. The sequence in DNA is TGTGCCAGCAGCTTAGAGTATCGTGCAACTAATGAAAAACTGTTTTTT. Its coded protein is CASSLEYRATNEKLFF.